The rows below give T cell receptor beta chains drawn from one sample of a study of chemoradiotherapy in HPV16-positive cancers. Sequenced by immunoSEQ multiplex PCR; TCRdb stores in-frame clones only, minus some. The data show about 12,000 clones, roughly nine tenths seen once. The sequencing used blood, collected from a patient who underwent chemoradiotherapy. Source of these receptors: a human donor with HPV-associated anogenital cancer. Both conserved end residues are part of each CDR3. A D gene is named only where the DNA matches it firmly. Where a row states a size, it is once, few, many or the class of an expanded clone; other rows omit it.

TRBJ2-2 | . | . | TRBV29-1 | CSVKPRGRGDTGELFF | TGCAGCGTCAAGCCTCGGGGCAGGGGGGACACCGGGGAGCTGTTTTTT
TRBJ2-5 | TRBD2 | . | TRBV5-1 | CASSSIGLAGGVQETQYF | TGCGCCAGCAGCTCGATAGGACTAGCGGGGGGAGTCCAAGAGACCCAGTACTTC
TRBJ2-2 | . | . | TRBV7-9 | CASSTTGELFF | TGTGCCAGCAGCACCACCGGGGAGCTGTTTTTT
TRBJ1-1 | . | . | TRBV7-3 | CASSSTPTRNTEAFF | TGTGCCAGCAGCTCGACGCCTACAAGGAACACTGAAGCTTTCTTT
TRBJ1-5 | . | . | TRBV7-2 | CASSWDQGNQPQHF | TGTGCCAGCAGCTGGGACCAGGGCAATCAGCCCCAGCATTTT
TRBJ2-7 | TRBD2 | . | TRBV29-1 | CSVGLAVGYEQYF | TGCAGCGTTGGACTAGCTGTGGGCTACGAGCAGTACTTC
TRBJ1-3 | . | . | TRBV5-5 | CASSQLTGSSGNTIYF | TGTGCCAGCAGCCAACTGACAGGCAGCTCTGGAAACACCATATATTTT
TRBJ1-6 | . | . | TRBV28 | CASSLFGQSDSPLHF | TGTGCCAGCAGTTTATTTGGGCAGTCGGATTCACCCCTCCACTTT
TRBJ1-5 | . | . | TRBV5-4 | CASSRYPDQPQHF | TGTGCCAGCAGCCGGTACCCCGATCAGCCCCAGCATTTT
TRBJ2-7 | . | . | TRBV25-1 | CASSGDTISYEQYF | TGTGCCAGCAGTGGGGACACCATCTCCTACGAGCAGTACTTC
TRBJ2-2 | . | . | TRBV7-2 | CASSSDNTGELFF | TGTGCCAGCAGCTCGGACAACACCGGGGAGCTGTTTTTT
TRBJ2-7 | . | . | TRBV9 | CASSVQAVSSYEQYF | TGTGCCAGCAGCGTACAGGCCGTTAGCTCCTACGAGCAGTACTTC
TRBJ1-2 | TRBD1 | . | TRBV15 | CATSRDRRNYGYTF | TGTGCCACCAGCAGGGACAGGCGAAACTATGGCTACACCTTC
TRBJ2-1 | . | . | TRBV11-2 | CASSWGLPSVNEQFF | TGTGCCAGCAGCTGGGGACTCCCCAGCGTCAATGAGCAGTTCTTC
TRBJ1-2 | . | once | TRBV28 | CASSPLGYTF | TGTGCCAGCAGCCCCCTTGGCTACACCTTC
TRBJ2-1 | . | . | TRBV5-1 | CASSLARTVSSYNEQFF | TGCGCCAGCAGCTTGGCCCGGACAGTCAGCTCCTACAATGAGCAGTTCTTC
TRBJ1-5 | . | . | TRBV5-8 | CASSLGGTAGQPQHF | TGTGCCAGCAGCCTTGGAGGCACAGCGGGCCAGCCCCAGCATTTT
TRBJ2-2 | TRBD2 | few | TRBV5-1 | CASSPWGGMEDGELFF | TGCGCCAGCAGCCCTTGGGGGGGTATGGAGGACGGGGAGCTGTTTTTT
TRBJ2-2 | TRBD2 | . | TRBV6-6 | CASSTRTSRNTGELFF | TGTGCCAGCAGTACTCGGACTAGCAGAAACACCGGGGAGCTGTTTTTT
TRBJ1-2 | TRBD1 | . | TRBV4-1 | CASSRGDRGLDYTF | TGCGCCAGCAGCCGAGGAGACAGGGGGCTGGACTACACCTTC
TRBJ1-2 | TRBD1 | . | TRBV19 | CASSSQPRQGARYGYTF | TGTGCCAGTAGTAGCCAGCCCCGACAGGGGGCGCGCTATGGCTACACCTTC
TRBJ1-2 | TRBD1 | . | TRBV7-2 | CASSPQGQGADYGYTF | TGTGCCAGCAGCCCTCAGGGACAGGGGGCTGACTATGGCTACACCTTC
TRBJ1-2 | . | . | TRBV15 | CATSRDRPTTNYGYTF | TGTGCCACCAGCAGAGATAGGCCGACAACTAACTATGGCTACACCTTC
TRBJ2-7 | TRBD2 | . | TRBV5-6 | CASSLWSSGNEQYF | TGTGCCAGCAGCTTGTGGAGTAGCGGGAACGAGCAGTACTTC
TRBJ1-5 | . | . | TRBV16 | CASSQSTRGSNQPQHF | TGTGCCAGCAGCCAATCTACGAGGGGTAGCAATCAGCCCCAGCATTTT
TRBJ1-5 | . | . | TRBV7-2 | CASSPSGGGQPQHF | TGTGCCAGCAGCCCCAGCGGGGGAGGGCAGCCCCAGCATTTT
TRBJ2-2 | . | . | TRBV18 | CASSPIGIAAGELFF | TGTGCCAGCTCACCGATCGGGATAGCGGCCGGGGAGCTGTTTTTT
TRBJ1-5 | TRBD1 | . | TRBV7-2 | CASSLTGGNQPQHF | TGTGCCAGCAGCTTAACAGGGGGCAATCAGCCCCAGCATTTT
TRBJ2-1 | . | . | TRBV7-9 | CASSQPGSSNEQFF | TGTGCCAGCAGCCAACCGGGCTCTTCAAATGAGCAGTTCTTC
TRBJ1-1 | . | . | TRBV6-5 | CASSYSNRVTTEAFF | TGTGCCAGCAGTTACTCGAACAGGGTTACCACTGAAGCTTTCTTT
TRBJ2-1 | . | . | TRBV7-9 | CASRVLPGHEQFF | TGTGCCAGCAGAGTATTACCGGGGCATGAGCAGTTCTTC
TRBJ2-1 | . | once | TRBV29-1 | CSVEGGGGEQFF | TGCAGCGTTGAAGGAGGGGGAGGTGAGCAGTTCTTC
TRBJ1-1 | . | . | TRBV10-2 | CASRENTEAFF | TGCGCCAGCAGGGAGAACACTGAAGCTTTCTTT
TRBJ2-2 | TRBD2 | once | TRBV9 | CASRNSGGTGELFF | TGTGCCAGCAGAAATAGCGGGGGCACCGGGGAGCTGTTTTTT
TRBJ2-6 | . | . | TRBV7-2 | CASSLGSFSGANVLTF | TGTGCCAGCAGCTTAGGGTCGTTCTCTGGGGCCAACGTCCTGACTTTC
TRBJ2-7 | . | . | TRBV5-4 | CASSPTGTAPYEQYF | TGTGCCAGCAGCCCCACCGGGACGGCTCCCTACGAGCAGTACTTC
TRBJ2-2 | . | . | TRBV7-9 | CASSFRDRGGSGELFF | TGTGCCAGCAGCTTCCGCGACAGGGGAGGGTCCGGGGAGCTGTTTTTT
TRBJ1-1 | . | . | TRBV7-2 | CASSITTNTEAFF | TGTGCCAGCAGCATAACAACGAACACTGAAGCTTTCTTT
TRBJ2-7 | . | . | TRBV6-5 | CASSPRGARSWEQYF | TGTGCCAGCAGCCCCAGAGGGGCTAGGTCGTGGGAGCAGTACTTC
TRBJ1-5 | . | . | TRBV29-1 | CSVEGQPNQPQHF | TGCAGCGTTGAAGGACAGCCTAATCAGCCCCAGCATTTT
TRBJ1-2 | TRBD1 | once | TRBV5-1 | CASSPGQIYGYTF | TGCGCCAGCAGCCCGGGACAGATCTATGGCTACACCTTC